The 18 T cell receptor beta chains listed next were all sequenced from one sample in a study of T cells after yellow fever vaccination. TCRdb re-derived calls from the 5' RACE reads in MiXCR, one entry per CDR3 protein. The sample yields some 600,000 distinct CDR3 sequences, around a sixth seen once. The specimen was PBMCs, collected 4 to 5 days after the first yellow fever vaccination. These TCRs come from a man in his late teens or twenties who received the YFV17D yellow fever vaccine.

The rearrangement uses TRBV28 and TRBJ1-4; 9 bases are a match to TRBD1. Per germline, CDR1 MDHEN and CDR2 SYDVKM. V was pared by 7 bases and J by 7 bases, with 7 bases of the junction left unmatched. The CDR3 is 14 residues long. For the CDR3, the DNA is TGTGCCAGCACCGCGACAGGGGGTCTTGAAAAACTGTTTTTT. Translation: CASTATGGLEKLFF.

This clonotype showed up just a few times. The chain uses TRBV12-3 or TRBV12-4 and TRBJ1-2; no definite D call. The ends were cut back, 1 base at V and 2 bases at J, with 5 bases in the middle. CDR3 length: 13 residues. CDR3 bases: TGTGCCAGCAGTTTAGTAGTGAACTATGGCTACACCTTC. This translates into CASSLVVNYGYTF.

V usage is TRBV7-2 and J usage is TRBJ2-4, with 12 bases that match TRBD2. This CDR3 is 19 amino acids long. The V and J ends lost 0 bases and 2 bases, in that order; junction bases with no gene match: 8. Germline CDR1 reads SGHTA; CDR2 reads FQGNSA. The DNA of the CDR3 is TGTGCCAGCAGCTTAGCGCTAGCGGGGGGGCAGGACCCCAAAAACATTCAGTACTTC. This sequence encodes CASSLALAGGQDPKNIQYF.

V usage is TRBV28 and J usage is TRBJ2-7, with D maybe TRBD2 (6 bases). The germline CDR1 and CDR2 sequences are MDHEN and SYDVKM. The CDR3 is made up of 14 amino acids. V dropped 5 bases and J dropped 3 bases, with 14 bases sitting between them. CDR3 sequence: CASSGREGGYEQYV. As DNA, the CDR3 is TGTGCCAGCAGTGGTCGCGAGGGAGGCTACGAGCAGTACGTC.

The chain couples TRBV20-1 to TRBJ2-1; D possibly matches TRBD1 or TRBD2 (5 bases each). This CDR3 contains 14 residues. Germline values: CDR1 DFQATT, CDR2 SNEGSKA (reference sequence). The germline V and J ends were trimmed by 4 bases and 0 bases, with 10 bases remaining between them. CDR3 sequence: CSATGPFSYNEQFF. In DNA form, the CDR3 reads TGCAGTGCTACGGGGCCTTTCTCCTACAATGAGCAGTTCTTC.

This clonotype came up a few times. The V call is TRBV7-9, the J call TRBJ1-1; possible D gene TRBD1, 6 bases. The V end lost 5 bases, the J end lost 2 bases, and 15 bases lay between the germline ends. This CDR3 has 15 amino acids. Germline V lookup: CDR1 SEHNR, CDR2 FQNEAQ (reference sequence). CDR3 coding DNA: TGTGCCAGCAGCACGAGGGAAGGGGGAAACACTGAAGCTTTCTTT. It translates to CASSTREGGNTEAFF. The entire variable domain, with the rest obtained from reference TRBV7-9 and TRBJ1-1, is as follows: DTGVSQNPRHKITKRGQNVTFRCDPISEHNRLYWYRQTLGQGPEFLTYFQNEAQLEKSRLLSDRFSAERPKGSFSTLEIQRTEQGDSAMYLCASSTREGGNTEAFFGQGTRLTVV.

This clonotype was picked up a small number of times. V gene TRBV28 combines with J gene TRBJ2-2; TRBD1 matches at 8 bases. Per the germline V gene, CDR1 is MDHEN and CDR2 is SYDVKM. The CDR3 has 16 residues. With 5 bases clipped from V and 4 bases from J, the junction kept 9 bases outside the gene matches. CDR3 residues: CASSPTRTGFTGELFF. The CDR3 DNA reads TGTGCCAGCAGTCCCACCCGGACAGGGTTCACCGGGGAGCTGTTTTTT.

This clonotype was detected a few times. V and J are TRBV20-1 and TRBJ1-1; TRBD1 might be the D (5 bases). The germline CDR1 and CDR2 sequences are DFQATT and SNEGSKA (reference sequence). Trimming pared 7 bases from V and 0 bases from J, leaving 15 bases between. The length of the CDR3 is 14 residues. For the CDR3, the DNA is TGCAGTGTTCGGACACTTGGAATGAACACTGAAGCTTTCTTT. This encodes CSVRTLGMNTEAFF.

This clonotype has just a few counts. This chain links TRBV6-1 with TRBJ1-5; the D is unclear. In germline, CDR1 is MNHNS, CDR2 SASEGT. The V gene lost 6 bases and the J gene lost 3 bases, with 12 bases spanning the gap. The CDR3 contains 14 residues. CDR3 DNA: TGTGCCAGCAGCGACGGACGGAACAATCAGCCCCAGCATTTT. Residues: CASSDGRNNQPQHF.

This clonotype was detected only a few times. The V call is TRBV20-1, the J call TRBJ2-3; D not resolved. V was shortened by 0 bases and J by 7 bases, with 14 bases between the two germline ends. The CDR3 is made up of 14 amino acids. From germline, CDR1 is DFQATT and CDR2 SNEGSKA (reference sequence). The CDR3 loop is CSARDRGSGNTQYF. DNA of the CDR3: TGCAGTGCTAGAGATAGAGGCTCTGGGAATACGCAGTATTTT.

The genes are TRBV29-1 and TRBJ1-1; 10 bases agree with TRBD1. The CDR3 is 13 amino acids. The J segment lost 6 bases and the V segment lost 8 bases, leaving 9 bases of the junction unmatched. Looked up from germline, CDR1 is SQVTM and CDR2 is ANQGSEA. The CDR3 spells CSLVPGQGSEAFF. Written as DNA, the CDR3 is TGCAGCTTAGTCCCGGGACAGGGGTCTGAAGCTTTCTTT. The full variable domain, its missing parts supplied by reference TRBV29-1 and TRBJ1-1, is SAVISQKPSRDICQRGTSLTIQCQVDSQVTMMFWYRQQPGQSLTLIATANQGSEATYESGFVIDKFPISRPNLTFSTLTVSNMSPEDSSIYLCSLVPGQGSEAFFGQGTRLTVV.

This clonotype was counted a few times. The CDR3 protein is CASSVSPADDTQYF. CDR3 in DNA: TGTGCCAGCAGTGTGTCGCCGGCCGACGATACGCAGTATTTT. The chain is built from TRBV2 and TRBJ2-3; D not resolved. Germline V CDR1 and CDR2: SNHLY, FYNNEI. This CDR3 region has 14 residues. V dropped 4 bases and J dropped 6 bases, with 14 bases sitting between them.

The chain couples TRBV4-1 to TRBJ1-4, with D hard to call. This CDR3 has 13 residues. Germline loops: CDR1 MGHRA, CDR2 YSYEKL. Trimming removed 1 base at V and 5 bases at J, with 5 bases between. CDR3 amino acids: CASSQVVNEKLFF. CDR3 DNA sequence: TGCGCCAGCAGCCAAGTCGTGAATGAAAAACTGTTTTTT.

The rearrangement joins TRBV6-5 to TRBJ1-1; perhaps TRBD1 as D (6 bases). V was cut by 2 bases and J by 10 bases, with 11 bases left in between. The CDR3 spans 12 residues. Germline V gene data show CDR1 as MNHEY and CDR2 as SVGAGI. For the CDR3, the DNA is TGTGCCAGCAGTTACATCGGGGGCGTAGCTTTCTTT. Its protein is CASSYIGGVAFF.

This chain joins TRBV19 and TRBJ2-5; tentatively, D is TRBD1 or TRBD2 (6 bases each). V lost 1 base to trimming and J lost 10 bases, with 16 bases between them. The CDR3 spans 14 residues. CDR1 is LNHDA and CDR2 is SQIVND in the germline V gene (reference sequence). Here the CDR3 DNA reads TGTGCCAGTAGTATAGGTGGAGGGCCAGGGGACCAGTACTTC. This gives the protein CASSIGGGPGDQYF.

This clonotype was detected only a few times. This chain uses TRBV7-9 with TRBJ2-7; the match to TRBD1 covers 9 bases. CDR1 and CDR2 from the germline V gene are SEHNR and FQNEAQ (reference sequence). The CDR3 runs 15 residues. Losses at the gene ends were 4 bases for V and 5 bases for J; bases not matched to a gene: 9. The CDR3 loop reads CASSSKQGALHEQYF. DNA for the CDR3: TGTGCCAGCAGCTCTAAACAGGGGGCGCTCCACGAGCAGTACTTC.

This clonotype came up a few times. The chain is built from TRBV10-3 and TRBJ1-4, with 9 bases aligning to TRBD1. The CDR3 consists of 15 residues. Germline V gene lookup returns CDR1 ENHRY and CDR2 SYGVKD. The J segment lost 5 bases and the V segment lost 6 bases, leaving 7 bases of the junction unmatched. CDR3 sequence reads: CAIRNVGTGNEKLFF. The DNA for the CDR3 is TGTGCCATCAGGAATGTCGGGACAGGGAATGAAAAACTGTTTTTT.

This clonotype was observed a handful of times. The genes are TRBV12-3 or TRBV12-4 and TRBJ1-2; the D is unclear. The CDR3 has 14 residues. The V gene lost 5 bases and the J gene lost 6 bases, with 16 bases spanning the gap. This CDR3 reads CASSHSSPANGYTF. Here the CDR3 DNA reads TGTGCCAGCAGTCATAGTTCACCCGCGAATGGCTACACCTTC.